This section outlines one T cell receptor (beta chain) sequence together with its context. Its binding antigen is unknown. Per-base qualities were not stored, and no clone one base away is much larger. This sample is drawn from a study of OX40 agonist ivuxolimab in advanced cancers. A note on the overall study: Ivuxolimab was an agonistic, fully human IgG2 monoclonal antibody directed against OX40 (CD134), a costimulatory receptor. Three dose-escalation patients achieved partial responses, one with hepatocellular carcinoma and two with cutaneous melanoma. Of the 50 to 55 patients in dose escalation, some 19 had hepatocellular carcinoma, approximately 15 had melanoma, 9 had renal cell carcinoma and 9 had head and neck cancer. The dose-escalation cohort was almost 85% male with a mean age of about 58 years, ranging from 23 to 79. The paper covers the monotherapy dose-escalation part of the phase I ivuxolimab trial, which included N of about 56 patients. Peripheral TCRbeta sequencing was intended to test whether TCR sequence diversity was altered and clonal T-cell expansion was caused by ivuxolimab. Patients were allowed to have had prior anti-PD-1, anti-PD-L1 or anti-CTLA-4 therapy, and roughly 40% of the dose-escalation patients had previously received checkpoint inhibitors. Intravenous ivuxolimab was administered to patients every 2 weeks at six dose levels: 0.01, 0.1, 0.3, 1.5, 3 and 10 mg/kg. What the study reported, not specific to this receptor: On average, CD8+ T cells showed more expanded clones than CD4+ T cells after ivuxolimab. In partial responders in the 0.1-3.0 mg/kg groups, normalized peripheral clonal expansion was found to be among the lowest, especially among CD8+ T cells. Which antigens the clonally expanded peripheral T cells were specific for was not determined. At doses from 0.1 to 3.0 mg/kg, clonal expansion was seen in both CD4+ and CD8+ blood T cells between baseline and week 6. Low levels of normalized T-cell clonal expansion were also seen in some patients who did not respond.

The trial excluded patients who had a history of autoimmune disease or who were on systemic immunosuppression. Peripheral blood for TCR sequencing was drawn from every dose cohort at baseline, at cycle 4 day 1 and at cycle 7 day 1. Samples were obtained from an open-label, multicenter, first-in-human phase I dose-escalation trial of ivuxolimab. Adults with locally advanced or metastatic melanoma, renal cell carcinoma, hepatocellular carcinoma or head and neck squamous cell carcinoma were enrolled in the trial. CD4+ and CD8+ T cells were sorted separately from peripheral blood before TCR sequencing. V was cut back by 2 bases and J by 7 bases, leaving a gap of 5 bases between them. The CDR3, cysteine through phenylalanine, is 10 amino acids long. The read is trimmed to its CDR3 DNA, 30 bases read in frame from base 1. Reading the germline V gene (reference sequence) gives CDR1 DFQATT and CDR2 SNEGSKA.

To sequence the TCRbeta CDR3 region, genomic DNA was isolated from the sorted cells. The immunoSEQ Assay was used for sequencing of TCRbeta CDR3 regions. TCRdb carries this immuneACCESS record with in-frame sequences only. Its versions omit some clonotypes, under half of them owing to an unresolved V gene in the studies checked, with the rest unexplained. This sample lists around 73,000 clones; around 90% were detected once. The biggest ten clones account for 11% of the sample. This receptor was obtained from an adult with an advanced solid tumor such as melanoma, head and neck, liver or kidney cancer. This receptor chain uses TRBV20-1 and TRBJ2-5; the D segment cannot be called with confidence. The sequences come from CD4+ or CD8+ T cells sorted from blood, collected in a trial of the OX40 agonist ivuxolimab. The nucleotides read TGCAGTGCTAGATACGGGACCCAGTACTTC. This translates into CSARYGTQYF.